A single sample gave rise to the 13 T cell receptor beta chains below, sequenced in a study of blood T cell repertoires in COVID-19. Sequencing used immunoSEQ multiplex PCR; TCRdb keeps in-frame clones, though not all of them. The sample has about 72,000 clones, around 86% seen once. Sequenced input: peripheral blood. The receptors come from a man between 25 and 39 years old with acute or convalescent COVID-19.

The rearrangement joins TRBV28 to TRBJ2-1; 8 nucleotides agree with TRBD2. The CDR3 totals 15 residues. V dropped 0 bases and J dropped 7; count of bases not matched to a gene: 5. CDR1 MDHEN and CDR2 SYDVKM come from the germline V gene. In DNA, the CDR3 is TGTGCCAGCAGTTTATGGGGACTAGGGCGGAATGAGCAGTTCTTC. Its protein product is CASSLWGLGRNEQFF.

The chain's CDR3 is CASSRRQSYEQYF. The DNA of the CDR3 is TGTGCCAGCAGCCGTAGACAGTCCTACGAGCAGTACTTC. J is TRBJ2-7 and V is TRBV28; maybe TRBD1 (5 bases). V was pared by 6 bases and J by 1 base, with 10 bases between. The germline V gene encodes CDR1 MDHEN and CDR2 SYDVKM. The CDR3 contains 13 residues.

The rearrangement joins TRBV9 to TRBJ2-3; tentatively, D is TRBD1 (6 bases). CDR1 and CDR2 (germline): SGDLS, YYNGEE. This CDR3 has 18 amino acids. Trimming removed 4 bases at V and 2 bases at J, with 23 bases between. The CDR3 nucleotides are TGTGCCAGCAGCCTGAGGCCCCTGACAGGCGGTCCCACAGATACGCAGTATTTT. Encoded protein: CASSLRPLTGGPTDTQYF.

As DNA, the CDR3 is TGCGCCAGCAGCCAGGATAGGGGTCGAAACACCGGGGAGCTGTTTTTT. Residues: CASSQDRGRNTGELFF. This sequence joins TRBV4-3 and TRBJ2-2; TRBD1 might be the D (5 bases). Trimming took off 3 bases at V and 2 bases at J, with 13 bases between the two ends. Germline V gene data show CDR1 as LGHNA and CDR2 as YSLEER. This CDR3 contains 16 residues.

The V and J genes are TRBV2 and TRBJ2-3; D is perhaps TRBD2 (8 bases). Germline CDR1 is SNHLY and CDR2 is FYNNEI. V dropped 3 bases and J dropped 5 bases, with 24 bases sitting between them. CDR3 length: 18 amino acids. This CDR3 reads CASSEGTVGGLGRDTQYF. In nucleotides, the CDR3 is TGTGCCAGCAGTGAGGGGACAGTCGGGGGACTAGGTAGAGATACGCAGTATTTT. Variable domain in full (rest from reference TRBV2 and TRBJ2-3): EPEVTQTPSHQVTQMGQEVILRCVPISNHLYFYWYRQILGQKVEFLVSFYNNEISEKSEIFDDQFSVERPDGSNFTLKIRSTKLEDSAMYFCASSEGTVGGLGRDTQYFGPGTRLTVL.

The rearrangement links TRBV6-2 or TRBV6-3 to TRBJ2-5; 8 bases match TRBD1. Germline V gives CDR1 MNHEY, CDR2 SVGEGT. Trimming took 5 bases from V and 2 from J; bases not matched to a gene: 10. The CDR3 extends over 16 amino acids. CDR3 DNA sequence: TGTGCCAGCAGTCCAACGACAGGGGCCCTACAAGAGACCCAGTACTTC. This translates into CASSPTTGALQETQYF.

V gene TRBV6-5 combines with J gene TRBJ2-5, with 7 bases lining up with TRBD1. V dropped 2 bases and J dropped 5; count of bases not matched to a gene: 2. The germline gives CDR1 MNHEY, CDR2 SVGAGI. The CDR3 has 13 amino acids. CDR3 in amino acids: CASSYGRGETQYF. The CDR3 bases are TGTGCCAGCAGTTACGGCAGGGGGGAGACCCAGTACTTC.

V is TRBV28 and J is TRBJ1-1; D not certain. Germline V gives CDR1 MDHEN, CDR2 SYDVKM. This CDR3 region has 11 residues. Trimming left V 4 bases short and J 11 bases short, with 11 bases between. CDR3 sequence (DNA): TGTGCCAGCAGTTCCCGCCCCCGGGCTTTCTTT. Protein: CASSSRPRAFF.

This clone appeared a single time. V usage is TRBV27 and J usage is TRBJ2-1; D ambiguous. Per the germline V gene, CDR1 is MNHEY and CDR2 is SMNVEV (reference sequence). Trimming pared 4 bases from V and 9 bases from J, leaving 10 bases between. The CDR3 loop spans 12 amino acids. This CDR3 reads CASSSSVVEQFF. For the CDR3, the DNA is TGTGCCAGCAGTTCTAGTGTGGTTGAGCAGTTCTTC.

The chain combines TRBV27 with TRBJ2-1; D perhaps matches TRBD1 (5 bases). The germline gives CDR1 MNHEY, CDR2 SMNVEV (reference sequence). Trimming shortened V by 6 bases and J by 7 bases, and 13 bases separated the two germline ends. The CDR3 loop spans 13 amino acids. The CDR3 reads CASSRREGNEQFF. CDR3 nucleotides: TGTGCCAGCAGCCGCAGGGAAGGGAATGAGCAGTTCTTC.

J is TRBJ2-3 and V is TRBV19; 7 bases line up with TRBD1. The germline V gene has CDR1 LNHDA and CDR2 SQIVND (reference sequence). The CDR3 runs to 17 residues. The V and J ends lost 0 bases and 1 base, in that order; junction bases with no gene match: 7. The CDR3, as DNA: TGTGCCAGTAGTATAGACCCGATCGGACAGGGCACAGATACGCAGTATTTT. This gives the protein CASSIDPIGQGTDTQYF. The full variable domain, completed using reference TRBV19 and TRBJ2-3, is DGGITQSPKYLFRKEGQNVTLSCEQNLNHDAMYWYRQDPGQGLRLIYYSQIVNDFQKGDIAEGYSVSREKKESFPLTVTSAQKNPTAFYLCASSIDPIGQGTDTQYFGPGTRLTVL.

The V call is TRBV5-4, the J call TRBJ2-5, with D perhaps TRBD1 (5 bases). CDR3 length: 11 residues. With 6 bases removed from V and 3 bases from J, the gap between germline ends came to 6 bases. Germline V gene sequence: CDR1 SGHNT, CDR2 YYREEE (reference sequence). The CDR3: CASKGEETQYF. The CDR3 DNA follows: TGTGCCAGCAAAGGGGAAGAGACCCAGTACTTC.

J is TRBJ1-3 and V is TRBV5-1; weak D call: TRBD1 (6 bases). CDR1 and CDR2 from the germline V gene are SGHRS and YFSETQ. Trimming removed 1 base from V and 0 bases from J, with 8 bases in between. This CDR3 contains 15 residues. The CDR3 bases are TGCGCCAGCAGCTTGAGGGGGGGCTCTGGAAACACCATATATTTT. Its protein product is CASSLRGGSGNTIYF. The whole variable domain, filled in from reference TRBV5-1 and TRBJ1-3, reads KAGVTQTPRYLIKTRGQQVTLSCSPISGHRSVSWYQQTPGQGLQFLFEYFSETQRNKGNFPGRFSGRQFSNSRSEMNVSTLELGDSALYLCASSLRGGSGNTIYFGEGSWLTVV.